This T cell receptor beta chain was retrieved from a study of Graves' ophthalmopathy and Graves' hyperthyroidism. Points on this clonotype: Its antigen is undetermined. With a much larger clone just one base away, this may be a read error.

Disease in donors with ophthalmopathy had moderate-to-severe activity, CAS ≥3, NOSPECS ≥4 and under 3 months' duration. Beta-chain TCR CDR3 regions were amplified from RNA transcripts. RT-PCR with HTBI primers came first, then second-round multiplex PCR. TCRdb ran MiXCR on the multiplex PCR reads and lists one entry per CDR3 protein. This table has hundreds of thousands of distinct CDR3 sequences, more than 40% appearing once. Study-wide results and limits: Among expanded thyroid clonotypes above 0.001 frequency, most also occurred in blood. Stable hyperthyroidism and ophthalmopathy were told apart by a 13-signature model, which achieved around 88% sensitivity and approximately 82% specificity.

Trimming shortened V by 1 base and J by 6 bases, and 6 bases separated the two germline ends. This CDR3 is built from 13 residues. The germline gives CDR1 SGHVS, CDR2 FQNEAQ. The rearrangement joins TRBV7-8 to TRBJ2-2; D remains ambiguous. The clonotype was recovered from an adult man with Graves' ophthalmopathy. Sequenced input: peripheral blood. CDR3 region: CASSLVGSGELFF. As DNA, the CDR3 is TGTGCCAGCAGCTTAGTCGGGTCCGGGGAGCTGTTTTTT.